These T cell receptor beta chains were read from a single sample in a study of T cell repertoires in cytomegalovirus infection. TCRdb re-called the reads with MiXCR, one entry per CDR3 protein. The sample yields approximately 74,000 distinct CDR3 sequences, roughly 40% seen once. Which antigens these TCRs recognize remains unknown. The source was CD8+ T cells from cultured PBMCs, collected from culture after CMV antigen stimulation. The receptors come from a human donor in good health (CMV status not recorded). Some clones in this sample may be carry-over from other donors' samples. Both conserved end residues are trimmed from each CDR3. The order of the fields is CDR3 protein, V gene, J gene.

CDR3: ASSAGQGAYGQY; V: TRBV7-6; J: TRBJ2-7
CDR3: ASSPGRSTDTQY; V: TRBV9; J: TRBJ2-3
CDR3: ASSFPGLAREQY; V: TRBV7-2; J: TRBJ2-7
CDR3: ASSLRTGVTEAF; V: TRBV28; J: TRBJ1-1
CDR3: ASSFSLRSYEQY; V: TRBV13; J: TRBJ2-7
CDR3: ASSLGTVTGEKQY; V: TRBV7-2; J: TRBJ2-3
CDR3: ASSLFNGLNTEAF; V: TRBV7-9; J: TRBJ1-1
CDR3: ASSFSNQPQH; V: TRBV27; J: TRBJ1-5
CDR3: ASSVQALSGNTIY; V: TRBV6-5; J: TRBJ1-3
CDR3: SVNEDTDTQY; V: TRBV29-1; J: TRBJ2-3
CDR3: ASSTFDRGQNTEAF; V: TRBV28; J: TRBJ1-1
CDR3: ASSLAQRGTDTQY; V: TRBV7-6; J: TRBJ2-3
CDR3: ASSPWDAVLLAPEKLF; V: TRBV5-1; J: TRBJ1-4
CDR3: ASSYVRTGANVLT; V: TRBV6-6; J: TRBJ2-6
CDR3: ASSLYRGITEAF; V: TRBV7-6; J: TRBJ1-1
CDR3: SARYPTLMGLETQY; V: TRBV20-1; J: TRBJ2-5
CDR3: ASSLRWDRTYEQY; V: TRBV11-1; J: TRBJ2-7
CDR3: ASSPTGLGTEAF; V: TRBV7-6; J: TRBJ1-1
CDR3: ATSRDPQSGYT; V: TRBV15; J: TRBJ1-2
CDR3: ASSQAGTALSYEQY; V: TRBV4-1; J: TRBJ2-7
CDR3: ATRGEEANVLT; V: TRBV24-1; J: TRBJ2-6
CDR3: ASSSQNEQF; V: TRBV19; J: TRBJ2-1
CDR3: ASSQARNTEAF; V: TRBV14; J: TRBJ1-1
CDR3: ASSPTRDRGPGELF; V: TRBV7-6; J: TRBJ2-2
CDR3: ASRYRVNTYNEQF; V: TRBV7-2; J: TRBJ2-1
CDR3: SVEGDGGNEQF; V: TRBV29-1; J: TRBJ2-1
CDR3: ASSQEGRSNQPQH; V: TRBV4-2; J: TRBJ1-5
CDR3: ASSLEPLGGSNPYEQY; V: TRBV28; J: TRBJ2-7
CDR3: ATSDSITGTGLYGYT; V: TRBV24-1; J: TRBJ1-2
CDR3: ASSLAGSYTEAF; V: TRBV5-1; J: TRBJ1-1
CDR3: ASSWTAGNTGELF; V: TRBV7-6; J: TRBJ2-2
CDR3: ASSSPLKGGNTGELF; V: TRBV7-9; J: TRBJ2-2
CDR3: ASSLGGTGYEQY; V: TRBV7-6; J: TRBJ2-7
CDR3: SAIDLEETQY; V: TRBV20-1; J: TRBJ2-5
CDR3: ASSLTGWGRSKEGYT; V: TRBV7-6; J: TRBJ1-2
CDR3: ASSQTVGRGSYEQY; V: TRBV4-1; J: TRBJ2-7
CDR3: ASSRLRGLASSGADTQY; V: TRBV5-5; J: TRBJ2-3
CDR3: ASSEGTGLAYYGYT; V: TRBV2; J: TRBJ1-2
CDR3: ASRSQGYTEAF; V: TRBV6-6; J: TRBJ1-1
CDR3: ASSVQKVQNTGELF; V: TRBV2; J: TRBJ2-2
CDR3: ASSLRPSEQY; V: TRBV7-6; J: TRBJ2-7
CDR3: ASSYSRGYNEQF; V: TRBV6-5; J: TRBJ2-1
CDR3: ASRTPVGYT; V: TRBV6-6; J: TRBJ1-2
CDR3: ASSLAGGPTDTQY; V: TRBV7-6; J: TRBJ2-3
CDR3: ASSLATGGFEQY; V: TRBV5-1; J: TRBJ2-7
CDR3: AISDPASLEVITQY; V: TRBV10-3; J: TRBJ2-5
CDR3: ASSSRPTHTYGYT; V: TRBV7-2; J: TRBJ1-2
CDR3: SARGWGYATEAF; V: TRBV20-1; J: TRBJ1-1
CDR3: ASSLSSGGQETQY; V: TRBV27; J: TRBJ2-5
CDR3: ASSPKRGMGSPLH; V: TRBV7-8; J: TRBJ1-6